There are many counts of the clone carrying this T cell receptor (beta chain). What it binds is unknown. The length of the CDR3 is 13 residues. Between the trimmed V and J ends, which lost 10 bases and 3 bases, there was a span of 14 bases. Germline CDR1 is SEHNR and CDR2 is FQNEAQ (reference sequence). These data are taken from a study of identical twins. MiXCR, run by TCRdb on the 5' RACE reads, gives a single entry per CDR3 protein. The data show about 340,000 distinct CDR3 sequences, approximately 9.1% seen once. General study findings and limits: Cord blood beta clonotypes that were abundant carried fewer insertions, and memory repertoires showed no such trend.

The receptor was isolated from a woman aged 45-59 years in good health. Sequenced material: naive T cells sorted from blood. This chain uses TRBV7-9 with TRBJ2-3; perhaps TRBD1 as D (6 bases). CDR3 DNA: TGTGCCACTGCACAAGGGGGAACAGATACGCAGTATTTT. This sequence encodes CATAQGGTDTQYF.